Below are 18 T cell receptor beta chains sequenced from a single sample in a study of T cell changes during pregnancy in multiple sclerosis. Some clones are missing from TCRdb's copy, which holds only in-frame ones; the method was immunoSEQ multiplex PCR. The sample lists roughly 80,000 clones, roughly nine tenths occurring once. Material: peripheral blood, obtained before pregnancy. The source is a female donor with multiple sclerosis, enrolled in a pregnancy study.

The rearrangement joins TRBV5-1 to TRBJ2-4; 9 nucleotides match TRBD2. J gave up 3 bases and V 0 bases, and 7 bases lay outside the gene matches. The CDR3 has 17 residues. In germline, CDR1 is SGHRS, CDR2 YFSETQ. As DNA, the CDR3 is TGCGCCAGCAGCTTGGTTAGCGGGAGTTGGGACAAAAACATTCAGTACTTC. This gives the protein CASSLVSGSWDKNIQYF.

The chain uses TRBV5-1 and TRBJ2-2; 15 bases are shared with TRBD2. CDR3 length: 16 residues. Germline-derived CDR1 and CDR2 are SGHRS and YFSETQ. V lost 4 bases, J lost 7 bases, and 5 bases stayed unmatched. Here the CDR3 DNA reads TGCGCCAGCAGCCCGGGACTAGCGGGAGGAAGCGGGGAGCTGTTTTTT. Translating it yields CASSPGLAGGSGELFF. The full variable domain, with the rest looked up from reference TRBV5-1 and TRBJ2-2, is KAGVTQTPRYLIKTRGQQVTLSCSPISGHRSVSWYQQTPGQGLQFLFEYFSETQRNKGNFPGRFSGRQFSNSRSEMNVSTLELGDSALYLCASSPGLAGGSGELFFGEGSRLTVL.

The count of this clone is one. In DNA, the CDR3 is TGTGCCAGCAGTTACTCGAATCCAGGGGACGCCTATGGCTACACCTTC. Its translation is CASSYSNPGDAYGYTF. The chain combines TRBV6-6 with TRBJ1-2, with D perhaps TRBD1 (6 bases). The V end lost 0 bases, the J end lost 4 bases, and 15 bases lay between the germline ends. Per the germline V gene, CDR1 is MNHNY and CDR2 is SVGAGI (reference sequence). The CDR3 runs 16 residues.

CDR3 amino acids: CSVELNRYGGTEAFF. CDR3 nucleotide sequence: TGCAGCGTTGAACTGAACCGCTACGGGGGCACTGAAGCTTTCTTT. The chain employs TRBV29-1 and TRBJ1-1, with D perhaps TRBD1 (5 bases). The CDR3 runs 15 residues. Trimming cost V 2 bases and J 4 bases, with 17 bases left between them. Germline CDR1 and CDR2: SQVTM and ANQGSEA.

The CDR3 sequence is CASSSRDTYNLPQHF. The CDR3 DNA reads as TGTGCCAGCAGTTCCCGGGACACATACAATCTACCCCAGCATTTT. This sequence joins TRBV28 and TRBJ1-5; TRBD1 is a possible D gene (6 bases). V was trimmed by 4 bases and J by 10 bases, leaving 20 bases between them. CDR1 is MDHEN, CDR2 SYDVKM, per germline. This CDR3 is built from 15 residues.

The J gene is TRBJ1-5, the V gene TRBV7-8; no firm D call. V lost 0 bases and J lost 7, with 7 bases in between. Germline CDR1 is SGHVS and CDR2 is FQNEAQ. The CDR3 is made up of 13 amino acids. CDR3 residues: CASSLAQRQPQHF. Here the CDR3 DNA reads TGTGCCAGCAGCTTAGCGCAGCGACAGCCCCAGCATTTT.

V and J are TRBV4-3 and TRBJ1-2; possibly TRBD1 for D (5 bases). The germline V gene encodes CDR1 LGHNA and CDR2 YSLEER. The CDR3 totals 16 residues. Trimming shortened V by 0 bases and J by 6 bases, and 17 bases separated the two germline ends. The CDR3: CASSQDAGRMGDGYTF. CDR3 nucleotide sequence: TGCGCCAGCAGCCAAGATGCGGGACGGATGGGGGATGGCTACACCTTC.

The chain combines TRBV11-2 with TRBJ2-3; D not certain. V was cut by 5 bases and J by 3 bases, with 12 bases left in between. This CDR3 has 14 amino acids. Germline values: CDR1 SGHAT, CDR2 FQNNGV. CDR3 sequence (DNA): TGTGCCAGCAGCCCTCTCACCTATACAGATACGCAGTATTTT. This translates into CASSPLTYTDTQYF.

The chain uses TRBV2 and TRBJ1-4; 7 bases are a match to TRBD1. V was clipped by 6 bases and J by 8 bases; unmatched bases: 9. The V gene's germline CDR1 is SNHLY and CDR2 FYNNEI. This CDR3 is built from 14 residues. In DNA form, the CDR3 reads TGTGCCAGCAGCCCGACAGGGCAGGTCGAAAAACTGTTTTTT. As protein: CASSPTGQVEKLFF. Full variable domain (remainder filled in from reference TRBV2 and TRBJ1-4): EPEVTQTPSHQVTQMGQEVILRCVPISNHLYFYWYRQILGQKVEFLVSFYNNEISEKSEIFDDQFSVERPDGSNFTLKIRSTKLEDSAMYFCASSPTGQVEKLFFGSGTQLSVL.

The chain couples TRBV30 to TRBJ2-7; TRBD1 aligns across 7 bases. From germline, CDR1 is GTSNPN and CDR2 SVGIG (reference sequence). The CDR3 spans 12 residues. V dropped 3 bases and J dropped 6; count of bases not matched to a gene: 5. CDR3 DNA sequence: TGTGCCTGGAGAGAGGGGACAGTCGAGCAGTACTTC. This sequence encodes CAWREGTVEQYF.

The rearrangement joins TRBV6-1 to TRBJ1-1, with 9 positions matching TRBD1. The CDR3 is 12 amino acids. J lost 6 bases, V lost 7 bases, and 3 bases had no gene match. Germline V CDR1 and CDR2: MNHNS, SASEGT. The CDR3 is CASNTGGSEAFF. In DNA form, the CDR3 reads TGTGCCAGCAATACAGGGGGCTCTGAAGCTTTCTTT.

As for this clone: A read error may produce the germline difference seen at one junction end. The chain employs TRBV7-7 and TRBJ1-1, with D perhaps matching TRBD1 (6 bases). The CDR3 runs 13 residues. Germline CDR1 and CDR2: SSHAT and FNYEAQ (reference sequence). CDR3 in DNA: TGTGCTAGCAGCGCGGACAGCAACACTGAAGCTTTCTTT. Translating gives CASSADSNTEAFF.

J is TRBJ2-5 and V is TRBV5-1, with 8 bases fitting TRBD1. CDR1 is SGHRS, CDR2 YFSETQ, per germline. This CDR3 contains 15 residues. Germline trimming cut 4 bases from V and 2 bases from J; bases unmatched to any gene: 7. The CDR3 reads CASSPGQGQQETQYF. The CDR3, as DNA: TGCGCCAGCAGCCCAGGACAGGGACAGCAAGAGACCCAGTACTTC.

The V and J genes are TRBV5-1 and TRBJ1-4; the match to TRBD1 covers 7 bases. Trimming at V came to 0 bases and at J to 10 bases, leaving 6 bases not matched to a gene. Germline V gene data show CDR1 as SGHRS and CDR2 as YFSETQ. The CDR3 has 14 amino acids. The CDR3 reads CASSLASQGGKLFF. The CDR3, as DNA: TGCGCCAGCAGCTTGGCCTCTCAGGGGGGAAAACTGTTTTTT.

The chain employs TRBV27 and TRBJ2-7; the D gene is possibly TRBD2 (6 bases). The CDR3 has 17 amino acids. Germline loops: CDR1 MNHEY, CDR2 SMNVEV (reference sequence). V gave up 3 bases and J gave up 0 bases, with 18 bases separating them. DNA for the CDR3: TGTGCCAGCAGTTTCCAATCCGGAGCGGGTTACTCCTACGAGCAGTACTTC. Encoded protein: CASSFQSGAGYSYEQYF.

The chain joins TRBV28 to TRBJ2-7, with 8 bases matching TRBD2. This CDR3 comprises 16 residues. Per germline, CDR1 MDHEN and CDR2 SYDVKM. With 2 bases clipped from V and 3 bases from J, the junction kept 9 bases outside the gene matches. CDR3 nucleotide sequence: TGTGCCAGCAGTTTAGCGTTTAGCGGGGCCAACTACGAGCAGTACTTC. Translated: CASSLAFSGANYEQYF.

The V call is TRBV5-1, the J call TRBJ2-7, with D possibly matching TRBD2 (5 bases). Trimming stripped 1 base from V and 0 bases from J, with 8 bases between. CDR1 and CDR2 (germline): SGHRS, YFSETQ. This CDR3 is built from 14 residues. CDR3 coding DNA: TGCGCCAGCAGCTTGACCACTAGCTCCTACGAGCAGTACTTC. Its protein is CASSLTTSSYEQYF.

The V and J genes are TRBV7-9 and TRBJ2-1, with D possibly being TRBD2 (6 bases). Germline V gives CDR1 SEHNR, CDR2 FQNEAQ (reference sequence). V dropped 5 bases and J dropped 12 bases, with 17 bases sitting between them. The CDR3 has 13 amino acids. The DNA for the CDR3 is TGTGCCAGCAGCGCCGAACCGGGGCGGGGGCAGTTCTTC. It yields the protein CASSAEPGRGQFF.